This record concerns one TCR beta chain sequence. Antigen: not known. In the PCR, 60 Vbeta and 13 Jbeta primers were used. TCRdb keeps only in-frame clones here, not all; method: immunoSEQ multiplex PCR. The data show about 190,000 clones, and the top ten clones hold approximately 6.5%. V was pared by 4 bases and J by 4 bases, with 6 bases of the junction left unmatched. CDR3 length equals 14 residues. Germline V gives CDR1 SQVTM, CDR2 ANQGSEA. The data stem from a study of cytomegalovirus exposure and HLA in healthy donors. Whole-study findings and limits: The study listed 164 cytomegalovirus-associated TCR beta chains. Analysis was performed later, and it showed HLA-associated TCR beta chains to be more clonally expanded than equally common others. The classifier was said to identify cytomegalovirus status with high specificity and sensitivity.

These donors, healthy bone marrow donors, were studied. The receptor was isolated from a man younger than 40 in good health and CMV-seronegative. Sequenced: PBMCs. This chain connects TRBV29-1 to TRBJ2-3; 9 positions agree with TRBD2. CDR3 loop: CSVGLAGVADTQYF. CDR3 nucleotide sequence: TGCAGCGTTGGGTTAGCGGGAGTCGCAGATACGCAGTATTTT.